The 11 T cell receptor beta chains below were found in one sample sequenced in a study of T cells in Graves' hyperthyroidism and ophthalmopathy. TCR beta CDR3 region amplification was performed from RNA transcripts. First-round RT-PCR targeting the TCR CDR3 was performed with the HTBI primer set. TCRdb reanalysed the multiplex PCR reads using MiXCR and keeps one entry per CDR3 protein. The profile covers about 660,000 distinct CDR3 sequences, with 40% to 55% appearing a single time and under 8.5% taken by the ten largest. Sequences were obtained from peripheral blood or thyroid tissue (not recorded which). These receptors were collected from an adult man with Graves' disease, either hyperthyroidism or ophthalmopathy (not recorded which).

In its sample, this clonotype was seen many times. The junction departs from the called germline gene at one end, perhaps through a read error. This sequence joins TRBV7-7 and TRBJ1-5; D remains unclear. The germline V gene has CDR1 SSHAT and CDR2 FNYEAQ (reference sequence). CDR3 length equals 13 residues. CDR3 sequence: CASSTKGSPSMHF. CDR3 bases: TGTGCTAGCAGTACAAAGGGAAGCCCAAGCATGCATTTT. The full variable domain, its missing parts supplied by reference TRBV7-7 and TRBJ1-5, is GAGVSQSPRYKVTKRGQDVTLRCDPISSHATLYWYQQALGQGPEFLTYFNYEAQPDKSGLPSDRFSAERPEGSISTLTIQRTEQRDSAMYRCASSTKGSPSMHFGDGTRLSIL.

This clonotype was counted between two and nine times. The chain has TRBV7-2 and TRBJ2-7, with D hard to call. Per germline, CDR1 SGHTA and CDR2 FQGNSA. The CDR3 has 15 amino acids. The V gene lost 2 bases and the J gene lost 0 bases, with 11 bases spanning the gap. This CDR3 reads CASSLRRSSSYEQYF. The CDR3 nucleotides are TGTGCCAGCAGCTTAAGGCGGTCCAGCTCCTACGAGCAGTACTTC.

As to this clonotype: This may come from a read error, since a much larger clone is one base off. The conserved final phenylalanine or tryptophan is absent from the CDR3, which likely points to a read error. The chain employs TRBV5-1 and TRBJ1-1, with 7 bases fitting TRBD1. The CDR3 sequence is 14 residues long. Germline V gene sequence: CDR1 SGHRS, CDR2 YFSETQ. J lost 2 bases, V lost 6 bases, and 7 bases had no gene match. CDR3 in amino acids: CASTLGTANTEAFL. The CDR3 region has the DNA TGCGCCAGCACCTTAGGGACAGCCAACACTGAAGCTTTCCTT.

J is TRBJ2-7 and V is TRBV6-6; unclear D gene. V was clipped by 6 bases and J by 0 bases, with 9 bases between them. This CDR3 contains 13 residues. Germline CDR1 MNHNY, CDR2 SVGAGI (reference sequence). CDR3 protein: CASRFDISYEQYF. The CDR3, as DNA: TGTGCCAGCAGATTCGACATCTCCTACGAGCAGTACTTC.

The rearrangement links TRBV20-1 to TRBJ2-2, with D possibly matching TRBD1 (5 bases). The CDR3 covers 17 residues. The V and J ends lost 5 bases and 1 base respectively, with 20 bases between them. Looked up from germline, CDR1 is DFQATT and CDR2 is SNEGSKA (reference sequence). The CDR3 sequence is CSAGGQGSSLNTGELFF. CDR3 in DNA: TGCAGTGCTGGCGGCCAGGGAAGTAGTCTGAACACCGGGGAGCTGTTTTTT.

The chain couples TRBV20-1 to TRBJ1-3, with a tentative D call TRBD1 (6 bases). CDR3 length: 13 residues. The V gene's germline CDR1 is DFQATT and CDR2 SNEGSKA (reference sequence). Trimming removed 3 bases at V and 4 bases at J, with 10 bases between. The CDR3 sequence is CSARGGTGNTIYF. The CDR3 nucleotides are TGCAGTGCTAGGGGGGGGACAGGAAACACCATATATTTT.

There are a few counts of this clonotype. DNA of the CDR3: TGTGCCAGCAGCCGATTCCAAGGAATGAACACTGAAGCTTTCTTT. The encoded protein is CASSRFQGMNTEAFF. The chain couples TRBV7-2 to TRBJ1-1; D ambiguous. Germline values: CDR1 SGHTA, CDR2 FQGNSA. Trimming left V 5 bases short and J 0 bases short, with 13 bases between. This CDR3 has 15 residues.

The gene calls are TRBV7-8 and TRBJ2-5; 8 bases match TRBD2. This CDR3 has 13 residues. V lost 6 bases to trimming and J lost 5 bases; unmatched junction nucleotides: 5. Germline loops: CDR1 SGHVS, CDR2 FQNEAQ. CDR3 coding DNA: TGTGCCAGCAGACCGGGGGGGATGGAGACCCAGTACTTC. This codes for CASRPGGMETQYF.

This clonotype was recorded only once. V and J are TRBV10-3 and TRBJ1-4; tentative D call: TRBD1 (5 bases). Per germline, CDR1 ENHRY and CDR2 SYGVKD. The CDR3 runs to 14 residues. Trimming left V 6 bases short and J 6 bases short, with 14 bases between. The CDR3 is CAIRRAGQDEKLFF. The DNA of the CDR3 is TGTGCCATCAGGAGAGCGGGGCAGGATGAAAAACTGTTTTTT.

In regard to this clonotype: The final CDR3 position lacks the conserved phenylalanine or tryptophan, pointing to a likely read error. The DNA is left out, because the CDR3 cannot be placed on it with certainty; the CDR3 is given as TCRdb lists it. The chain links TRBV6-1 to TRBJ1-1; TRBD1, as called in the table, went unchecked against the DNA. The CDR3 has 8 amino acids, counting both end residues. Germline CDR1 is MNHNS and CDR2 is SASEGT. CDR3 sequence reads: CASRHRGT.

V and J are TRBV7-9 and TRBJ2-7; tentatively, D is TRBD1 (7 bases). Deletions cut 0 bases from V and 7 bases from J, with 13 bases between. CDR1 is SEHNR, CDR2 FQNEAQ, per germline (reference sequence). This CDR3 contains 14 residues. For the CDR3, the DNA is TGTGCCAGCAGCTTAGCGGAGGGGGCAAGTGAGCAGTACTTC. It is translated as CASSLAEGASEQYF.